Presented here are 6 T cell receptor beta chains from one specimen sequenced in a study of vaccination and CD4 T cells after COVID-19. These receptors are not linked to any known antigen. Sequencing of cultured CD4+ T cell DNA used the Oncomine TCR Beta short-read assay. TCRdb fed the PCR reads into MiXCR, producing one record per CDR3 protein. The data contain more than 20,000 distinct CDR3 sequences, about two fifths of them singletons. As for time point: late sampling 161 to 241 days after vaccination in three convalescent patients. Treatment here: approximately 9-day PBMC culture with coronavirus spike peptide pools or control peptides (ViraFEST assay). The specimen was CD4+ T cells from blood, cultured in vitro, collected about 7 months after SARS-CoV-2 vaccination. These receptors originate from a human donor who had recovered from COVID-19.

This clonotype was observed a few times. CDR3 nucleotide sequence: TGTGCCAGTAGTGAATTACAGGGGATCTATGGCTACACCTTC. It translates to CASSELQGIYGYTF. V is TRBV19 and J is TRBJ1-2; 7 bases agree with TRBD1. Germline V gives CDR1 LNHDA, CDR2 SQIVND (reference sequence). V lost 5 bases to trimming and J lost 4 bases; unmatched junction nucleotides: 7. The CDR3 spans 14 residues.

The chain is built from TRBV20-1 and TRBJ2-1; 11 positions agree with TRBD2. Germline CDR1 is DFQATT and CDR2 is SNEGSKA (reference sequence). V lost 3 bases and J lost 2; bases outside the gene matches: 0. CDR3 size: 14 residues. CDR3 region: CSARTSGTYNEQFF. CDR3 nucleotides: TGCAGTGCTAGGACTAGCGGGACCTACAATGAGCAGTTCTTC.

This chain links TRBV10-2 with TRBJ2-7; 10 nucleotides line up with TRBD2. Looked up from germline, CDR1 is WSHSY and CDR2 is SAAADI. The CDR3 totals 14 residues. With 3 bases clipped from V and 6 bases from J, the junction kept 5 bases outside the gene matches. CDR3 in DNA: TGCGCCAGCAGTGAAGTGAGGACTAGCGGCGAGCAGTACTTC. Amino acid sequence: CASSEVRTSGEQYF.

The rearrangement links TRBV20-1 to TRBJ2-2; TRBD2 matches at 11 bases. Trimming took 6 bases from V and 5 from J; bases not matched to a gene: 11. The CDR3 sequence is 16 residues long. Germline-derived CDR1 and CDR2 are DFQATT and SNEGSKA (reference sequence). This CDR3 is CSAITPTSGRTGELFF. Written as DNA, the CDR3 is TGCAGTGCCATCACCCCCACTAGCGGGAGAACCGGGGAGCTGTTTTTT.

This clonotype was seen only a few times. This chain uses TRBV7-3 with TRBJ2-1; 10 bases are a match to TRBD2. V lost 4 bases and J lost 9; bases outside the gene matches: 9. There are 15 residues in the CDR3. Germline CDR1 and CDR2: SGHTA and FQGTGA. The CDR3 is CASSSNLAGVGEQFF. The CDR3 nucleotides are TGTGCCAGCAGCTCCAACCTAGCGGGAGTAGGTGAGCAGTTCTTC.

In its sample, this clonotype was seen once. The rearrangement joins TRBV9 to TRBJ1-5; D remains unclear. CDR3 size: 13 residues. V was trimmed by 0 bases and J by 5 bases, leaving 6 bases between them. CDR1 and CDR2 (germline): SGDLS, YYNGEE. Here the CDR3 reads CASSVGWDQPQHF. In nucleotides, the CDR3 is TGTGCCAGCAGCGTAGGCTGGGATCAGCCCCAGCATTTT.